These 21 T cell receptor beta chains share one sample of origin, sequenced in a study of blood T cell repertoires in COVID-19 (dated by TCRdb to 2018 to 2021). Receptors were amplified or captured by the immunoSEQ multiplex PCR assay. TCRdb provides this immuneACCESS table in a form limited to in-frame rearrangements. Some clones are lacking; in checked studies, under half of them reflect an unresolved V gene, and why the rest are absent is not known. This sample has around 130,000 clones in its table, and roughly 84% of those were observed once. Together, the top ten hold roughly 3.9% of the sample. Sequencing was done on a sample of PBMCs or T cells enriched from blood (not recorded which). Source of these receptors: a young woman who had recovered from COVID-19.

This chain uses TRBV28 with TRBJ1-3; TRBD1 agrees at 9 bases. Germline assignment: CDR1 MDHEN and CDR2 SYDVKM. The V and J ends lost 10 bases and 0 bases, in that order; junction bases with no gene match: 4. This CDR3 spans 14 amino acids. In DNA, the CDR3 is TGTGCCAACACGGGACAGGGCTCTGGAAACACCATATATTTT. This translates into CANTGQGSGNTIYF.

This clone was seen once. V is TRBV10-3 and J is TRBJ1-5; 10 nucleotides match TRBD1. The V gene's germline CDR1 is ENHRY and CDR2 SYGVKD. The CDR3 is made up of 12 amino acids. V shed 6 bases, J shed 12 bases, and the junction held 5 bases outside the gene matches. The CDR3 bases are TGTGCCATCAGAGAGACAGGGGGCCACCAGCATTTT. Translation gives CAIRETGGHQHF.

The chain couples TRBV12-3 or TRBV12-4 to TRBJ2-1, with D unclear. V lost 10 bases to trimming and J lost 8 bases, with 12 bases between them. This CDR3 is 11 amino acids long. In DNA, the CDR3 is TGTGCCACCTTGGCCGCCCATGAGCAGTTCTTC. Translation: CATLAAHEQFF.

The chain couples TRBV7-8 to TRBJ2-7; possibly TRBD1 for D (5 bases). V was clipped by 5 bases and J by 4 bases, with 9 bases between them. The CDR3 spans 12 residues. From germline, CDR1 is SGHVS and CDR2 FQNEAQ. The CDR3 reads CASSQTGYEQYF. The CDR3 DNA sequence: TGTGCCAGCAGCCAAACAGGTTACGAGCAGTACTTC.

The genes are TRBV11-1 and TRBJ1-4; a weak D match, TRBD1 (6 bases). Trimming shortened V by 4 bases and J by 7 bases, and 19 bases separated the two germline ends. The CDR3 extends over 16 amino acids. Germline CDR1 is SGHAT and CDR2 is FQDESV (reference sequence). CDR3 coding DNA: TGTGCCAGCAGCTCGGGTACTACAGGGACCGCTGAAAAACTGTTTTTT. Protein product: CASSSGTTGTAEKLFF.

The rearrangement uses TRBV27 and TRBJ2-1; TRBD2 agrees at 11 bases. This CDR3 is built from 14 residues. Per germline, CDR1 MNHEY and CDR2 SMNVEV (reference sequence). With V trimmed by 9 bases and J by 0 bases, 1 base remained unmatched. The CDR3, as DNA: TGTGCCAGTAGCGGGAGGGCCTCCTACAATGAGCAGTTCTTC. This codes for CASSGRASYNEQFF.

The rearrangement joins TRBV18 to TRBJ2-3; D gene ambiguous. Between the trimmed V and J ends, which lost 3 bases and 2 bases, there was a span of 6 bases. Germline V lookup: CDR1 KGHSH, CDR2 LQKENI. CDR3 size: 13 residues. The CDR3 sequence: CASSPYSTDTQYF. The DNA for the CDR3 is TGTGCCAGCTCACCCTATTCCACAGATACGCAGTATTTT.

The chain couples TRBV18 to TRBJ2-5; 7 nucleotides line up with TRBD1. The germline gives CDR1 KGHSH, CDR2 LQKENI. The length of the CDR3 is 15 residues. V shed 6 bases, J shed 1 base, and the junction held 8 bases outside the gene matches. CDR3 protein: CASSGRQGVQETQYF. For the CDR3, the DNA is TGTGCCAGCTCGGGTCGACAGGGTGTCCAAGAGACCCAGTACTTC.

V is TRBV28 and J is TRBJ1-1, with D uncertain. The CDR3 has 15 amino acids. V was shortened by 6 bases and J by 3 bases, with 17 bases between the two germline ends. CDR1 MDHEN and CDR2 SYDVKM come from the germline V gene. The CDR3 sequence is CASSPTGPGDTEAFF. DNA of the CDR3: TGTGCCAGCAGCCCCACGGGTCCGGGAGACACTGAAGCTTTCTTT.

This clone was recorded a few times. This chain connects TRBV6-5 to TRBJ1-2; 10 bases are shared with TRBD1. The germline V gene has CDR1 MNHEY and CDR2 SVGAGI. The CDR3 spans 15 residues. After removal of 7 bases from V and 8 bases from J, the junction contained 13 bases not matched to a gene. CDR3 coding DNA: TGTGCCAGCAATCTATTGACAGGGGGCGAGGAAGGCTACACCTTC. It is translated as CASNLLTGGEEGYTF.

This clone was picked up a small number of times. The V gene is TRBV5-1, the J gene TRBJ2-7; 14 bases match TRBD2. Trimming took 4 bases from V and 2 from J; bases not matched to a gene: 14. The CDR3 loop spans 19 amino acids. Germline V lookup: CDR1 SGHRS, CDR2 YFSETQ. The CDR3 reads CASSGIGTSGSETAYEQYF. CDR3 nucleotide sequence: TGCGCCAGCAGCGGAATCGGGACTAGCGGGAGCGAGACGGCCTACGAGCAGTACTTC. The full variable domain, rest sourced from reference TRBV5-1 and TRBJ2-7, is KAGVTQTPRYLIKTRGQQVTLSCSPISGHRSVSWYQQTPGQGLQFLFEYFSETQRNKGNFPGRFSGRQFSNSRSEMNVSTLELGDSALYLCASSGIGTSGSETAYEQYFGPGTRLTVT.

The CDR3 nucleotides read TGTGCCAGCAGAGGACTAGCAGGTGAGCAGTTCTTC. Translating it yields CASRGLAGEQFF. This chain connects TRBV2 to TRBJ2-1; 8 nucleotides agree with TRBD2. The junction had 4 bases not matched to a gene; V was cut back by 6 bases and J by 9 bases. The CDR3 covers 12 residues. The germline V gene encodes CDR1 SNHLY and CDR2 FYNNEI. Together with reference TRBV2 and TRBJ2-1, the CDR3 gives the full variable domain: EPEVTQTPSHQVTQMGQEVILRCVPISNHLYFYWYRQILGQKVEFLVSFYNNEISEKSEIFDDQFSVERPDGSNFTLKIRSTKLEDSAMYFCASRGLAGEQFFGPGTRLTVL.

The chain employs TRBV28 and TRBJ1-1; TRBD1 matches 8 bases. This CDR3 is built from 14 residues. Germline V lookup: CDR1 MDHEN, CDR2 SYDVKM. Trimming cost V 4 bases and J 8 bases; bases outside gene matches: 9. Here the CDR3 DNA reads TGTGCCAGCAGTTCCACCTACAGGGGGGCGGAAGCTTTCTTT. Amino acids: CASSSTYRGAEAFF.

Only a few counts were recorded for this clone. V is TRBV19 and J is TRBJ1-6; D is possibly TRBD1 (6 bases). The CDR3 consists of 14 residues. Per germline, CDR1 LNHDA and CDR2 SQIVND (reference sequence). V was clipped by 5 bases and J by 9 bases, with 14 bases between them. CDR3 nucleotide sequence: TGTGCCAGTAGTGGGATCCAGGGGACTTCACCCCTCCACTTT. Its translation: CASSGIQGTSPLHF.

This clone was seen only once. The chain has TRBV4-1 and TRBJ2-1, with D possibly being TRBD2 (6 bases). In germline, CDR1 is MGHRA, CDR2 YSYEKL. This CDR3 comprises 17 residues. V was trimmed by 0 bases and J by 5 bases, leaving 17 bases between them. This CDR3 is CASSQDQFRGTNNEQFF. The DNA for the CDR3 is TGCGCCAGCAGCCAAGATCAATTCCGGGGGACGAACAATGAGCAGTTCTTC.

The V gene is TRBV25-1, the J gene TRBJ1-5; D is undetermined. The ends were cut back, 6 bases at V and 5 bases at J, with 11 bases in the middle. This CDR3 contains 13 residues. Germline CDR1 MGHDK, CDR2 SYGVNS. CDR3 residues: CASSLALDQPQHF. CDR3 coding DNA: TGTGCCAGCAGCCTAGCCCTGGATCAGCCCCAGCATTTT.

This chain uses TRBV6-5 with TRBJ2-7, with 7 nucleotides matching TRBD2. Trimming at V came to 0 bases and at J to 2 bases, leaving 4 bases not matched to a gene. The length of the CDR3 is 15 residues. CDR1 and CDR2 from the germline V gene are MNHEY and SVGAGI. The CDR3 reads CASSYSWAGAYEQYF. CDR3 DNA sequence: TGTGCCAGCAGTTACTCGTGGGCGGGGGCCTACGAGCAGTACTTC.

The rearrangement uses TRBV9 and TRBJ2-3, with TRBD2 identical over 14 bases. Germline assignment: CDR1 SGDLS and CDR2 YYNGEE. The CDR3 has 17 residues. V gave up 4 bases and J gave up 5 bases; unmatched junction bases: 9. CDR3 nucleotide sequence: TGTGCCAGCAGCTTAAGAGGGACTAGCGGGAGTAAAGATACGCAGTATTTT. Residues: CASSLRGTSGSKDTQYF.

The chain joins TRBV19 to TRBJ2-2, with 7 nucleotides matching TRBD1. The CDR3 runs 16 residues. Per germline, CDR1 LNHDA and CDR2 SQIVND (reference sequence). The V segment lost 6 bases and the J segment 0 bases; nucleotides outside the gene matches: 7. The DNA of the CDR3 is TGTGCCAGTAGAATAATACAGGGGACGAACACCGGGGAGCTGTTTTTT. Encoded protein: CASRIIQGTNTGELFF.

The chain couples TRBV21-1 to TRBJ2-1; TRBD2 is the table's D call and was not checked against the DNA. TRBV21-1 is a listed pseudogene. This CDR3 spans 11 amino acids. CDR3 in DNA: TGTGCCAGCAGCAATTGCGAGGGGCAGTTCTTC. This codes for CASSNCEGQFF.

This chain connects TRBV28 to TRBJ1-5; no definite D call. The CDR3 totals 17 residues. CDR1 is MDHEN and CDR2 is SYDVKM in the germline V gene. Trimming took off 5 bases at V and 0 bases at J, with 17 bases between the two ends. CDR3 bases: TGTGCCAGCAGTCGCACGGGGTGGGTCGTTAGCAATCAGCCCCAGCATTTT. It specifies CASSRTGWVVSNQPQHF.